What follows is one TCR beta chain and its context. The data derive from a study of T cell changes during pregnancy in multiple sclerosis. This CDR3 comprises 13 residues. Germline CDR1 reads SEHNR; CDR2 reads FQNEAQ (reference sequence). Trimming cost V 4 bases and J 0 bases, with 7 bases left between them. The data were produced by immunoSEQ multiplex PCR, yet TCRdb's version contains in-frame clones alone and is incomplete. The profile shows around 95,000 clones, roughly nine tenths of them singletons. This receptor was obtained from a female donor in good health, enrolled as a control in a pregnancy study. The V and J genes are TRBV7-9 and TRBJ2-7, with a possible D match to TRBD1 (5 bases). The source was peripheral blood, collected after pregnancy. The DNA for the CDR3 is TGTGCCAGCAGCTCAGACAGCTCCTACGAGCAGTACTTC. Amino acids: CASSSDSSYEQYF.